The sequence of this TCR beta chain was determined in a study of monozygotic twins with cystic fibrosis. A remark on this clone: Its antigen is undetermined.

Using immunoSEQ multiplex PCR, the repertoire was profiled, and TCRdb retains in-frame clones only, with some absent. The table lists some 30,000 clones, 92% of them singletons. V gave up 3 bases and J gave up 2 bases; unmatched junction bases: 5. The CDR3 is 15 amino acids. In germline, CDR1 is LGHNA, CDR2 YSLEER. Study-level results: J usage was most co-twin-similar in 8 of 16 pairs, V in 13. In this small cohort, shared CDR3 numbers showed no association with age, concordance or disease severity. Low clonality (median about 0.0095) suggested a mostly naive repertoire. Monozygotic CF twin pairs shared significantly more nucleotide-identical clonotypes than unrelated CF individuals did.

The receptor comes from a girl aged 2-9 years with cystic fibrosis. The sequenced material came from blood. J is TRBJ2-7 and V is TRBV4-3; 9 bases map to TRBD1. The CDR3 nucleotides are TGCGCCAGCAGCCAGAGGACAGGGGTTGCCTACGAGCAGTACTTC. Translated: CASSQRTGVAYEQYF.